This T cell receptor (beta chain) was profiled in a study of blood T cells in healthy people across ages. Primed by a sample-barcoded 5' primer and a J-beta primer mix, a second PCR proceeded for about 7 to 12 cycles. TCRdb redid the calling of the 5' RACE reads with MiXCR, one entry per CDR3 protein. The sample consists of about 930,000 distinct CDR3 sequences, about 28% of them appearing once. Comment on this clonotype: This may stem from a read error, because a much larger clone lies one nucleotide away.

Germline V CDR1 and CDR2: SGDLS, YYNGEE. The CDR3 totals 14 residues. Trimming took 3 bases from V and 10 from J; bases not matched to a gene: 10. This sample was shared with a second study, whose subject was T cells of mothers and their children. This second report adds: cDNA was made from all extracted RNA, around 1.5 ug per 15 ul. Barcodes and 2-4 random nucleotides were added by M1S in the second PCR.

This sequence was found in a woman between 40 and 55 years old in good health. The J gene is TRBJ2-1, the V gene TRBV9; 7 nucleotides match TRBD1. The source material was blood. The CDR3 nucleotides read TGTGCCAGCAGCGGGACAGGAATCTTCTACGAGCAGTTCTTC. As protein: CASSGTGIFYEQFF.